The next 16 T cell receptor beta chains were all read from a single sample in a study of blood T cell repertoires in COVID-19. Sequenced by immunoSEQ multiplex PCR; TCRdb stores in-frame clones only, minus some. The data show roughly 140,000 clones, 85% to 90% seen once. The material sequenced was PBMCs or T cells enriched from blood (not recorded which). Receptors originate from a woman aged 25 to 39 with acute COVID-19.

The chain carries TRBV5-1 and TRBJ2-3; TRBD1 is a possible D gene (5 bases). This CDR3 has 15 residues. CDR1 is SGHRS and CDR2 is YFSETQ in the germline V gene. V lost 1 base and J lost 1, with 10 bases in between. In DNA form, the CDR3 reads TGCGCCAGCAGCTTGTGGCAGGGCGGCACAGATACGCAGTATTTT. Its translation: CASSLWQGGTDTQYF.

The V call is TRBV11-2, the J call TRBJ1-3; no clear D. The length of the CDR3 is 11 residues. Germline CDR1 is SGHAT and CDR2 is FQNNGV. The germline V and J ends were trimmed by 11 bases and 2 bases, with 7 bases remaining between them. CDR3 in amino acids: CASGPGNTIYF. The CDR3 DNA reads TGTGCCTCGGGTCCTGGAAACACCATATATTTT.

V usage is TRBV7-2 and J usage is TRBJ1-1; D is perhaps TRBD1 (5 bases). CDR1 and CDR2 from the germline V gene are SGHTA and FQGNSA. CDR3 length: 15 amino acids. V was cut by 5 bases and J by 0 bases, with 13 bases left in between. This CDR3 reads CASSTGRGMNTEAFF. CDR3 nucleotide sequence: TGTGCCAGCAGCACCGGGCGGGGGATGAACACTGAAGCTTTCTTT.

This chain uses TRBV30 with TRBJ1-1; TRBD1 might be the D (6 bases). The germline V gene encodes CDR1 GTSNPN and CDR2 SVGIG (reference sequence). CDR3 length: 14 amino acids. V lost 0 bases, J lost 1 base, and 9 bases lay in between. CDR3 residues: CAWSVLTGNTEAFF. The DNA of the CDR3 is TGTGCCTGGAGTGTCTTGACAGGGAACACTGAAGCTTTCTTT.

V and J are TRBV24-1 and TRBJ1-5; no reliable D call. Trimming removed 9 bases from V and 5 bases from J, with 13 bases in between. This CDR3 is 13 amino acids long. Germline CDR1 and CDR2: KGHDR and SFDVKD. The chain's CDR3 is CATRGSGDQPQHF. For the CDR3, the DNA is TGTGCCACCCGGGGAAGCGGGGATCAGCCCCAGCATTTT.

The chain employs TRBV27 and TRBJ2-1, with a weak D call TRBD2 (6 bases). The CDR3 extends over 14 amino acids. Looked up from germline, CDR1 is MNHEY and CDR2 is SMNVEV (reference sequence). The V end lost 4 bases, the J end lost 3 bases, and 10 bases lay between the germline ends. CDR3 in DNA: TGTGCCAGCAGTTCGCGGGATATCTACAATGAGCAGTTCTTC. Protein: CASSSRDIYNEQFF.

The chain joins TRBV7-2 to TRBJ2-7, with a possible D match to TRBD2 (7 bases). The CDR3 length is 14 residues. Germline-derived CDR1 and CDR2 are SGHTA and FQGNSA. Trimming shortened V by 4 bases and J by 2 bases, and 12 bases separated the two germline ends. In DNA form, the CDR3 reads TGTGCCAGCAGCTCAGAGGGGGGGCCCTACGAGCAGTACTTC. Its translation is CASSSEGGPYEQYF.

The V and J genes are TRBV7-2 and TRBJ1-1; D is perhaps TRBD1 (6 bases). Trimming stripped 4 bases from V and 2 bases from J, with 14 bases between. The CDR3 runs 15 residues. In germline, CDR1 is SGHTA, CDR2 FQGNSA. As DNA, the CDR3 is TGTGCCAGCAGCTACCAAACAGGGATTAACACTGAAGCTTTCTTT. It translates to CASSYQTGINTEAFF. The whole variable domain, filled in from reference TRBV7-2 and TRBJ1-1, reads GAGVSQSPSNKVTEKGKDVELRCDPISGHTALYWYRQSLGQGLEFLIYFQGNSAPDKSGLPSDRFSAERTGGSVSTLTIQRTQQEDSAVYLCASSYQTGINTEAFFGQGTRLTVV.

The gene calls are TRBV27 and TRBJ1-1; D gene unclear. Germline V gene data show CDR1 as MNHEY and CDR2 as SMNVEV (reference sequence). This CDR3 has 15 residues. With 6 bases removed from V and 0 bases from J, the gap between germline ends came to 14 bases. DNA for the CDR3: TGTGCCAGCAGAGACTCGACTTGCGTGAACACTGAAGCTTTCTTT. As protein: CASRDSTCVNTEAFF.

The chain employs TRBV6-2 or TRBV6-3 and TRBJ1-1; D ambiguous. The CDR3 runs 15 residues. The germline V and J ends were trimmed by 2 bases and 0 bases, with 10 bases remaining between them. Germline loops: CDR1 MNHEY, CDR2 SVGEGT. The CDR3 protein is CASSYRDGVNTEAFF. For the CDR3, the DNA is TGTGCCAGCAGTTACCGGGATGGTGTGAACACTGAAGCTTTCTTT.

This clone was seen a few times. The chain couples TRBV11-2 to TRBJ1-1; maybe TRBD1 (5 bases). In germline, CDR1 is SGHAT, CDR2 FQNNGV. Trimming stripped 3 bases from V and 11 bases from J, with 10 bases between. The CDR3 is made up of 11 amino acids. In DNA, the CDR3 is TGTGCCAGCAGCTTGGAGGGGAAGGCTTTCTTT. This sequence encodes CASSLEGKAFF. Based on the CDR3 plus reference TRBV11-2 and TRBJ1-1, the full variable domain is EAGVAQSPRYKIIEKRQSVAFWCNPISGHATLYWYQQILGQGPKLLIQFQNNGVVDDSQLPKDRFSAERLKGVDSTLKIQPAKLEDSAVYLCASSLEGKAFFGQGTRLTVV.

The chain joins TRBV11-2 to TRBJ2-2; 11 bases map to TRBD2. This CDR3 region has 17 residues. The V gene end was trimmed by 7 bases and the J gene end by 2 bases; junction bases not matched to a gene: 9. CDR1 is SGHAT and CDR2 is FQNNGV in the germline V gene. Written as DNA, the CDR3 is TGTGCCAGCACCCCCCTAGCGGGAGGAAGAAACACCGGGGAGCTGTTTTTT. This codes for CASTPLAGGRNTGELFF.

CDR3 sequence reads: CASSPDRDGTEAFF. The CDR3 region has the DNA TGTGCCAGCAGCCCAGACAGGGACGGGACTGAAGCTTTCTTT. J is TRBJ1-1 and V is TRBV11-2; 7 nucleotides agree with TRBD1. Losses at the gene ends were 5 bases for V and 5 bases for J; bases not matched to a gene: 8. CDR3 length: 14 amino acids. Germline loops: CDR1 SGHAT, CDR2 FQNNGV. The entire variable domain, with the rest obtained from reference TRBV11-2 and TRBJ1-1, is as follows: EAGVAQSPRYKIIEKRQSVAFWCNPISGHATLYWYQQILGQGPKLLIQFQNNGVVDDSQLPKDRFSAERLKGVDSTLKIQPAKLEDSAVYLCASSPDRDGTEAFFGQGTRLTVV.

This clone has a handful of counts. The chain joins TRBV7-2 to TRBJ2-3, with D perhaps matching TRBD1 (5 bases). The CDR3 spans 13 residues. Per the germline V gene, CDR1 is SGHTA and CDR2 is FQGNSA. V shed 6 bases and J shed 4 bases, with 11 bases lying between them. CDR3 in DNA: TGTGCCAGCAGTACGGTCAGGGCAGATACGCAGTATTTT. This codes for CASSTVRADTQYF.

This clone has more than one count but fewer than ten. Here the CDR3 reads CAWNRDTYEQYF. For the CDR3, the DNA is TGTGCCTGGAACAGGGATACCTACGAGCAGTACTTC. The rearrangement joins TRBV30 to TRBJ2-7, with a possible D match to TRBD1 (6 bases). Germline V lookup: CDR1 GTSNPN, CDR2 SVGIG (reference sequence). CDR3 length: 12 residues. Trimming removed 4 bases from V and 2 bases from J, with 9 bases in between.

The CDR3 loop reads CASSLDRAHEQYF. The CDR3 DNA is TGTGCCAGCAGTTTAGACAGGGCCCACGAGCAGTACTTC. V and J are TRBV27 and TRBJ2-7; 7 bases line up with TRBD1. The length of the CDR3 is 13 residues. The ends lost 2 bases at V and 5 bases at J; junction bases unmatched: 3. Germline CDR1 MNHEY, CDR2 SMNVEV (reference sequence).